These 21 T cell receptor beta chains were all obtained from the same sample, sequenced in a study of T-cell memory formation after mild COVID-19. TCRdb reprocessed the 5' RACE reads with MiXCR, giving one entry per CDR3 protein. The data show approximately 42,000 distinct CDR3 sequences, roughly 6.6% seen once. Source material: PBMCs or a T cell subset sorted from them (not recorded which). These receptors were collected from an adult who had mild COVID-19 (a few samples of this study predate the infection). Cell type and time point are not known.

Many counts were recorded for this clonotype. This chain uses TRBV5-6 with TRBJ2-1; D possibly corresponds to TRBD2 (5 bases). Trimming shortened V by 0 bases and J by 7 bases, and 14 bases separated the two germline ends. This CDR3 spans 15 amino acids. Per germline, CDR1 SGHDT and CDR2 YYEEEE. CDR3 region: CASSLGAAVVNEQFF. CDR3 nucleotide sequence: TGTGCCAGCAGCTTGGGGGCAGCGGTGGTAAATGAGCAGTTCTTC.

This clonotype was seen more than once but under ten times. The V call is TRBV4-2, the J call TRBJ1-6; possibly TRBD1 for D (6 bases). Trimming left V 0 bases short and J 7 bases short, with 13 bases between. In germline, CDR1 is LGHNA, CDR2 YNFKEQ. CDR3 size: 16 residues. Here the CDR3 DNA reads TGTGCCAGCAGCCAAGATCGAAGGGGGTTAAATTCACCCCTCCACTTT. Its translation: CASSQDRRGLNSPLHF.

This clonotype came up many times. The rearrangement uses TRBV20-1 and TRBJ2-5, with a tentative D call TRBD2 (6 bases). The CDR3 is 13 residues long. Germline V CDR1 and CDR2: DFQATT, SNEGSKA (reference sequence). Trimming removed 3 bases at V and 2 bases at J, with 10 bases between. CDR3 amino acids: CSASYSGQETQYF. CDR3 DNA sequence: TGCAGTGCTAGCTATAGCGGACAAGAGACCCAGTACTTC.

This clonotype has just a few counts. The rearrangement uses TRBV7-3 and TRBJ2-7, with 8 bases matching TRBD1. The CDR3 sequence is 13 residues long. Per the germline V gene, CDR1 is SGHTA and CDR2 is FQGTGA. With V trimmed by 5 bases and J by 4 bases, 4 bases remained unmatched. In nucleotides, the CDR3 is TGTGCCAGCAGCCGGGACAGGAAGTACGAGCAGTACTTC. Translation gives CASSRDRKYEQYF.

V and J are TRBV6-5 and TRBJ1-4, with a possible D match to TRBD1 (5 bases). The length of the CDR3 is 14 residues. Looked up from germline, CDR1 is MNHEY and CDR2 is SVGAGI. Trimming pared 3 bases from V and 8 bases from J, leaving 13 bases between. CDR3 bases: TGTGCCAGCAGTTATTCGGGGAAGGGGGAAAAACTGTTTTTT. It translates to CASSYSGKGEKLFF.

The rearrangement joins TRBV5-1 to TRBJ1-2; 9 bases are shared with TRBD1. Unmatched junction bases numbered 10, after V lost 3 bases and J lost 4 bases. The CDR3 contains 16 residues. The germline V gene has CDR1 SGHRS and CDR2 YFSETQ. The CDR3 DNA sequence: TGCGCCAGCAGCTCCCCTAACAGGGGGCGCACCTATGGCTACACCTTC. Residues: CASSSPNRGRTYGYTF.

The chain joins TRBV20-1 to TRBJ1-1; perhaps TRBD1 as D (6 bases). Germline V gene sequence: CDR1 DFQATT, CDR2 SNEGSKA (reference sequence). The CDR3 is 15 residues long. Trimming removed 0 bases from V and 1 base from J, with 12 bases in between. CDR3 protein: CSAREFLGGNTEAFF. CDR3 sequence (DNA): TGCAGTGCTAGAGAATTCTTAGGGGGGAACACTGAAGCTTTCTTT.

The V call is TRBV25-1, the J call TRBJ2-5; the match to TRBD1 covers 8 bases. The germline gives CDR1 MGHDK, CDR2 SYGVNS. V gave up 6 bases and J gave up 4 bases; unmatched junction bases: 4. This CDR3 contains 13 residues. The CDR3 here is CASSGQGRETQYF. In nucleotides, the CDR3 is TGTGCCAGCAGCGGACAGGGTAGAGAGACCCAGTACTTC.

In this sample, this clonotype turned up many times. The rearrangement uses TRBV12-3 or TRBV12-4 and TRBJ2-5; D is perhaps TRBD1 or TRBD2 (5 bases each). This CDR3 is built from 16 residues. Deletions cut 5 bases from V and 5 bases from J, with 21 bases between. CDR3 sequence reads: CASSPVRGAARETQYF. Here the CDR3 DNA reads TGTGCCAGCAGTCCCGTGCGAGGGGCCGCGAGGGAGACCCAGTACTTC.

This clonotype was detected ten times or more. V gene TRBV2 combines with J gene TRBJ2-2; D is possibly TRBD1 or TRBD2 (5 bases each). The CDR3 contains 15 residues. Deletions cut 6 bases from V and 4 bases from J, with 15 bases between. Looked up from germline, CDR1 is SNHLY and CDR2 is FYNNEI. The chain's CDR3 is CASRGTVQGTGELFF. In DNA, the CDR3 is TGTGCCAGCAGGGGGACCGTCCAAGGCACCGGGGAGCTGTTTTTT.

This rearrangement joins TRBV14 to TRBJ2-1; D is perhaps TRBD2 (5 bases). The CDR3 sequence is 15 residues long. The V end lost 1 base, the J end lost 4 bases, and 11 bases lay between the germline ends. Germline-derived CDR1 and CDR2 are SGHDN and FVKESK. The DNA of the CDR3 is TGTGCCAGCAGCCAAGGCGAGGGCCTTTACAATGAGCAGTTCTTC. Amino acids: CASSQGEGLYNEQFF.

This clonotype was observed many times. The rearrangement uses TRBV11-2 and TRBJ1-2; D not certain. V was clipped by 4 bases and J by 6 bases, with 12 bases between them. The CDR3 extends over 13 amino acids. Germline-derived CDR1 and CDR2 are SGHAT and FQNNGV. The CDR3 DNA reads TGTGCCAGCAGCTCCGCCCGGGTGAATGGCTACACCTTC. Amino acids: CASSSARVNGYTF.

This clonotype was found a few times. This chain connects TRBV7-2 to TRBJ1-5, with D possibly matching TRBD1 (6 bases). CDR1 is SGHTA and CDR2 is FQGNSA in the germline V gene. V was trimmed by 1 base and J by 1 base, leaving 8 bases between them. This CDR3 has 15 amino acids. This CDR3 is CASSLVQGSNQPQHF. The CDR3 nucleotides are TGTGCCAGCAGCTTAGTACAGGGAAGCAATCAGCCCCAGCATTTT.

This clonotype appeared many times. The V call is TRBV5-1, the J call TRBJ2-3, with 9 positions matching TRBD2. In germline, CDR1 is SGHRS, CDR2 YFSETQ. Unmatched junction bases numbered 11, after V lost 3 bases and J lost 6 bases. This CDR3 spans 16 amino acids. CDR3 protein: CASSSTSGFRGDTQYF. CDR3 DNA: TGCGCCAGCAGCTCGACTAGCGGATTTAGAGGGGATACGCAGTATTTT.

This clonotype occurred a few times. The chain couples TRBV5-1 to TRBJ1-1; D is possibly TRBD1 (5 bases). This CDR3 is built from 14 residues. Between the trimmed V and J ends, which lost 7 bases and 1 base, there was a span of 14 bases. Germline assignment: CDR1 SGHRS and CDR2 YFSETQ. The CDR3 loop reads CASQSWTTNTEAFF. CDR3 DNA: TGCGCCAGCCAATCCTGGACAACGAACACTGAAGCTTTCTTT.

In its sample, this clonotype was seen many times. The rearrangement joins TRBV7-2 to TRBJ2-2, with D tentatively TRBD1 (7 bases). V lost 5 bases to trimming and J lost 9 bases, with 22 bases between them. The CDR3 sequence is 16 residues long. CDR1 and CDR2 from the germline V gene are SGHTA and FQGNSA. In DNA form, the CDR3 reads TGTGCCAGCAGCCACCGACAGGGAGGAAAAATCCGGGAGCTGTTTTTT. The encoded protein is CASSHRQGGKIRELFF.

The chain is built from TRBV7-8 and TRBJ2-2; 9 bases agree with TRBD2. The ends lost 1 base at V and 1 base at J; junction bases unmatched: 4. The CDR3 sequence is 17 residues long. Germline CDR1 is SGHVS and CDR2 is FQNEAQ. The CDR3 loop is CASSLGGSGRNTGELFF. As DNA, the CDR3 is TGTGCCAGCAGCTTAGGGGGTAGCGGGAGGAACACCGGGGAGCTGTTTTTT.

This clonotype was observed a few times. The V call is TRBV7-3, the J call TRBJ1-1, with TRBD1 identical over 7 bases. The J segment lost 4 bases and the V segment lost 2 bases, leaving 22 bases of the junction unmatched. This CDR3 contains 20 residues. Per germline, CDR1 SGHTA and CDR2 FQGTGA. The CDR3 loop is CASSLLGERQGHRLATEAFF. DNA for the CDR3: TGTGCCAGCAGCTTATTGGGTGAGCGACAGGGCCACAGGTTAGCCACTGAAGCTTTCTTT.

The table lists this clonotype with many counts. V is TRBV19 and J is TRBJ2-7, with 11 nucleotides matching TRBD2. Germline CDR1 is LNHDA and CDR2 is SQIVND (reference sequence). The CDR3 covers 16 residues. Trimming at V came to 4 bases and at J to 2 bases, leaving 7 bases not matched to a gene. CDR3 nucleotides: TGTGCCAGTAGTAGCCGTCGGACTAGCGGGCCCTACGAGCAGTACTTC. Translating it yields CASSSRRTSGPYEQYF.

This chain links TRBV4-3 with TRBJ2-5; D ambiguous. The CDR3 has 13 residues. The V gene lost 2 bases and the J gene lost 5 bases, with 9 bases spanning the gap. Germline V gene sequence: CDR1 LGHNA, CDR2 YSLEER. The CDR3 sequence: CASSQRLRETQYF. The CDR3 coding sequence is TGCGCCAGCAGCCAACGTCTCCGGGAGACCCAGTACTTC.

This clonotype was counted at least ten times. This chain joins TRBV7-9 and TRBJ2-7; TRBD1 might be the D (6 bases). The CDR3 has 16 residues. V gave up 1 base and J gave up 1 base, with 14 bases separating them. CDR1 SEHNR and CDR2 FQNEAQ come from the germline V gene (reference sequence). The CDR3 is CASSLEGDRRSYEQYF. The CDR3, as DNA: TGTGCCAGCAGCTTAGAGGGAGACAGGAGGTCCTACGAGCAGTACTTC.